This TCR beta chain is from a study of T cell responses to AZD1222 COVID-19 vaccine. Study-level results: Reportedly, nearly half of unique spike TCRs recognized epitopes outside B.1.351/B.1.1.7 mutations. Mostly white British, mostly female donors; authors suggested clonal diversity may be underestimated.

After removal of 0 bases from V and 2 bases from J, the junction contained 2 bases not matched to a gene. The CDR3 is 15 amino acids. Germline CDR1 and CDR2: LGHNA and YNFKEQ. Here immunoSEQ multiplex PCR was the method, and the copy in TCRdb shows in-frame clones only, minus some. The sample contains 150,000 to 200,000 clones, under 95% of which appear only once. In regard to this clone: The target antigen is unknown.

The V call is TRBV4-2, the J call TRBJ2-3, with 7 bases that match TRBD2. The receptor comes from an adult in good health. This specimen was peripheral blood, taken on day 0 of MenACWY control vaccination. The CDR3 sequence: CASSQEGRATDTQYF. CDR3 DNA: TGTGCCAGCAGCCAAGAGGGGAGGGCCACAGATACGCAGTATTTT.